This T cell receptor (beta chain) was identified during a study of blood T cells in healthy people across ages. Researchers isolated at least 6 million PBMCs per sample. The ends lost 7 bases at V and 15 bases at J; junction bases unmatched: 12. The germline V gene encodes CDR1 MNHEY and CDR2 SVGEGT. The CDR3 consists of 13 residues. This clonotype has just a few counts. Then a second PCR, running roughly 6 to 11 cycles, was carried out with a sample-barcoded 5' primer and a J-beta primer mix. Sequencing recovered at least 2.5 million CDR3-containing paired-end reads from each sample. MiXCR, run by TCRdb on the 5' RACE reads, gives a single entry per CDR3 protein. The repertoire holds 920,000 or so distinct CDR3 sequences, with over 35% as singletons.

Sequencing was done on a sample of blood. This TCR was sampled from a woman between 55 and 75 years old in good health. V is TRBV6-2 or TRBV6-3 and J is TRBJ2-1, with 10 nucleotides matching TRBD2. In nucleotides, the CDR3 is TGTGCCAGCACCGACAGGACCACTAGCGGGGTGTTCTTC. Its protein is CASTDRTTSGVFF.